A few counts support the clone carrying this TCR beta chain. Its antigen is as yet unknown. This specimen comes from a study of T-cell reconstitution after alpha-beta-depleted transplantation in children. Study outcomes and limitations: Newly made T cells mostly supplied T-cell counts and diversity one year after transplant. Surviving thymic progenitors and recipient T cells were the source of high TCRbeta diversity at day 60 in some patients. Alpha-beta T cells present about two months after transplant were reported to originate from several hundred expanded graft clones.

Germline V gives CDR1 MNHEY, CDR2 SVGEGT. The CDR3 totals 15 residues. After removal of 3 bases from V and 3 bases from J, the junction contained 6 bases not matched to a gene. Unique molecular identifiers featured in how the TCRbeta library was prepared. TCRdb analysed the PCR reads with MiXCR anew, one entry per CDR3 protein. The table records about 420,000 distinct CDR3 sequences, roughly 16% of them present only once. Material: PBMCs, mostly from graft donor cells, obtained 360 days after TCRalphabeta/CD19-depleted stem cell transplant. This sequence joins TRBV6-2 or TRBV6-3 and TRBJ2-3, with 7 bases identical to TRBD1. This TCR was sampled from a boy in the first two years of life who had a stem cell transplant for Wiskott-Aldrich syndrome, so the T cells may come from the graft donor. The DNA of the CDR3 is TGTGCCAGCAGTTATGTGGACAGGATTACAGATACGCAGTATTTT. This sequence encodes CASSYVDRITDTQYF.